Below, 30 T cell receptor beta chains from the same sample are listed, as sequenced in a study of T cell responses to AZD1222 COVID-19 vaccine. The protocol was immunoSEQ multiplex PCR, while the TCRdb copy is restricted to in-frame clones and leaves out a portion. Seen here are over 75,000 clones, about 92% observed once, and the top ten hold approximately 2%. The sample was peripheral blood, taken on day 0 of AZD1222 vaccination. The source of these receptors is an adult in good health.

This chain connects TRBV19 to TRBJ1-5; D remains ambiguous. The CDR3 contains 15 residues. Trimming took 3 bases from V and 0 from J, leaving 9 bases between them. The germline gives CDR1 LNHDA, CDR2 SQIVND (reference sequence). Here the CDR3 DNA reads TGTGCCAGTAGTATGGGTTCCGCTAGCAATCAGCCCCAGCATTTT. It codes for CASSMGSASNQPQHF.

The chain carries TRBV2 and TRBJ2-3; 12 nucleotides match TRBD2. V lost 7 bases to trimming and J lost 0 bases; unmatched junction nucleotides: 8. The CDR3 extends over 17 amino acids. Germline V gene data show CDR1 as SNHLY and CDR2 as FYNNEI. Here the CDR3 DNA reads TGTGCCAGCAACCCGGGACTAGCGGGTTCTAGCACAGATACGCAGTATTTT. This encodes CASNPGLAGSSTDTQYF.

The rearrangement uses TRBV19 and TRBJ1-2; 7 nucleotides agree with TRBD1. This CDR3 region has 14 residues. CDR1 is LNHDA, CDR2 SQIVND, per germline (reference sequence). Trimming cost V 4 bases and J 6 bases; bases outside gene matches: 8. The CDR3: CASSTTGTVHGYTF. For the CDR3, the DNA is TGTGCCAGTAGTACTACCGGGACAGTCCATGGCTACACCTTC.

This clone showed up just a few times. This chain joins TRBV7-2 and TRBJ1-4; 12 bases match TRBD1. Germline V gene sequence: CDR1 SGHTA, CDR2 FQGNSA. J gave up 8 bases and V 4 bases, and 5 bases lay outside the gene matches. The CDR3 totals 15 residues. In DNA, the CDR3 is TGTGCCAGCAGCTGGGGGACAGGGGGCTTCGAAAAACTGTTTTTT. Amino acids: CASSWGTGGFEKLFF.

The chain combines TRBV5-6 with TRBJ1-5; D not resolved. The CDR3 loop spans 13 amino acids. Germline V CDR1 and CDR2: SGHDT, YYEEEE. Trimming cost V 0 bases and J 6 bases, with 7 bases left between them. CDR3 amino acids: CASSLVGSQPQHF. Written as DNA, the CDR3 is TGTGCCAGCAGCTTGGTAGGGAGTCAGCCCCAGCATTTT.

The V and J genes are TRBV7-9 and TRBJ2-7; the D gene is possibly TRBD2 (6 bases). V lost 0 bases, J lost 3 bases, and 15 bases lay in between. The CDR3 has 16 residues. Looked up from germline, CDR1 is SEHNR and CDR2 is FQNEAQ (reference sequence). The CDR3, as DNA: TGTGCCAGCAGCTTAGCGAAAGGAGGGATGAACTACGAGCAGTACTTC. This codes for CASSLAKGGMNYEQYF.

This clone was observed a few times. CDR3 nucleotide sequence: TGTGCCAGCAGCCCTTCGGGGCAGGTGAATCAGCCCCAGCATTTT. This gives the protein CASSPSGQVNQPQHF. This chain links TRBV5-5 with TRBJ1-5, with D perhaps matching TRBD1 (5 bases). Germline CDR1 reads SGHKS; CDR2 reads YYEKEE (reference sequence). The CDR3 is made up of 15 amino acids. The V and J ends lost 4 bases and 4 bases respectively, with 15 bases between them.

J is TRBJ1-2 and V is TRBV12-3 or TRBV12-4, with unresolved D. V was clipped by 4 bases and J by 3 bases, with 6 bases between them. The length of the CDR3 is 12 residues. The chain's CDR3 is CASSYSDYGYTF. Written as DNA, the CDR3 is TGTGCCAGCAGTTACAGTGACTATGGCTACACCTTC.

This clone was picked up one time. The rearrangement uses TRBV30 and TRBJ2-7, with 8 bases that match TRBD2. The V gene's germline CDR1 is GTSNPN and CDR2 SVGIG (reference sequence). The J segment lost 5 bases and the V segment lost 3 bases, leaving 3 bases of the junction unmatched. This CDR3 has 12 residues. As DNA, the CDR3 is TGTGCCTGGAGCGGGCGGGGGGACGAGCAGTACTTC. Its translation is CAWSGRGDEQYF.

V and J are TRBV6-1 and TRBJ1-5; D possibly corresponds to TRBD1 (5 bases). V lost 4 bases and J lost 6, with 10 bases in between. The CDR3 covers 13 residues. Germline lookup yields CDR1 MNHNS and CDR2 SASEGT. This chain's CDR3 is CASSVGGSQPQHF. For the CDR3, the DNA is TGTGCCAGCAGTGTTGGGGGGAGTCAGCCCCAGCATTTT.

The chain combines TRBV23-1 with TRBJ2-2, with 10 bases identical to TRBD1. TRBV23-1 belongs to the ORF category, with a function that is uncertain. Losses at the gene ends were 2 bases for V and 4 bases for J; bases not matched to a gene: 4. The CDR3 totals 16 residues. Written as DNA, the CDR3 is TGCGCCAGCAGTCAACGGACAGGGGGATCCACCGGGGAGCTGTTTTTT. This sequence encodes CASSQRTGGSTGELFF.

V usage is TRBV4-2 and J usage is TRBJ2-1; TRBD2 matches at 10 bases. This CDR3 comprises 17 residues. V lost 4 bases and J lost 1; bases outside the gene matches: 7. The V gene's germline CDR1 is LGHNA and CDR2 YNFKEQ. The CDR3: CASSPNKLAGSYNEQFF. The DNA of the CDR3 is TGTGCCAGCAGCCCAAACAAACTAGCGGGATCCTACAATGAGCAGTTCTTC.

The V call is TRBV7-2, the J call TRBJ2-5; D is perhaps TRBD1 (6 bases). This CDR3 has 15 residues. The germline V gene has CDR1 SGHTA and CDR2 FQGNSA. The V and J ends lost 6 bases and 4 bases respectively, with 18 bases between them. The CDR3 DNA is TGTGCCAGCAGATCGACAGGAGCTTCCATAGAGACCCAGTACTTC. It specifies CASRSTGASIETQYF.

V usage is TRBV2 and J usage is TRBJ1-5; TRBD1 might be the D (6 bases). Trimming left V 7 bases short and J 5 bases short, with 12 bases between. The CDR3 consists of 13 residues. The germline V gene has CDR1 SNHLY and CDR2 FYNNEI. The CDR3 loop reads CASTQGNYQPQHF. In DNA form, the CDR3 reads TGTGCCAGCACACAGGGTAATTATCAGCCCCAGCATTTT.

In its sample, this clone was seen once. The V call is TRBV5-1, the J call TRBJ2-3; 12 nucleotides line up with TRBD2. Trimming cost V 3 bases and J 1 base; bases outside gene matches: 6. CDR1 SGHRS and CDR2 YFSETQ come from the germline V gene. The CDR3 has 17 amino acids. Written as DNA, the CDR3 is TGCGCCAGCAGCTCGGGACTAGCGGGTACGGGCACAGATACGCAGTATTTT. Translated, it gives CASSSGLAGTGTDTQYF.

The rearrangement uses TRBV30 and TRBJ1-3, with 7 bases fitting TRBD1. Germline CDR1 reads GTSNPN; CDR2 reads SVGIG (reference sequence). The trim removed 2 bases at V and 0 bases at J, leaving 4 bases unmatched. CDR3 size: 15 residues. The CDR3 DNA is TGTGCCTGGAGTCGGAACAGGGGCTCTGGAAACACCATATATTTT. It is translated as CAWSRNRGSGNTIYF. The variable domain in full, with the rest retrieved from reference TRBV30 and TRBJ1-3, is SQTIHQWPATLVQPVGSPLSLECTVEGTSNPNLYWYRQAAGRGLQLLFYSVGIGQISSEVPQNLSASRPQDRQFILSSKKLLLSDSGFYLCAWSRNRGSGNTIYFGEGSWLTVV.

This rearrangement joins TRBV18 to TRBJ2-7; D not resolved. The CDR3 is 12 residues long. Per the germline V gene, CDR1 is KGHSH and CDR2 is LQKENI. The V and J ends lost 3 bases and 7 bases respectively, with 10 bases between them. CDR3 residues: CASSPPTQEQYF. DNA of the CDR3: TGTGCCAGCTCACCCCCCACTCAGGAGCAGTACTTC. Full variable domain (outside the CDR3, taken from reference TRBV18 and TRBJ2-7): NAGVMQNPRHLVRRRGQEARLRCSPMKGHSHVYWYRQLPEEGLKFMVYLQKENIIDESGMPKERFSAEFPKEGPSILRIQQVVRGDSAAYFCASSPPTQEQYFGPGTRLTVT.

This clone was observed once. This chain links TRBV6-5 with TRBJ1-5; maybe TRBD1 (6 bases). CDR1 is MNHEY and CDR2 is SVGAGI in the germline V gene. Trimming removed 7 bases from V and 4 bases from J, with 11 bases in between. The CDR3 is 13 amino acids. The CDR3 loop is CASTGGRNQPQHF. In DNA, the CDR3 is TGTGCCAGCACCGGGGGGCGGAATCAGCCCCAGCATTTT.

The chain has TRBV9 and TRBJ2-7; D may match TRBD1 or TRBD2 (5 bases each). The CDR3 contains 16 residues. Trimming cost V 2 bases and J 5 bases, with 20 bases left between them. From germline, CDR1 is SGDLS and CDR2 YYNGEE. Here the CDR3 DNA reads TGTGCCAGCAGCGTCGACGCTGGGGGTGCAACCCACGAGCAGTACTTC. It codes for CASSVDAGGATHEQYF.

CDR3 coding DNA: TGTGCCAGCAGCTTGGCCGGCCAGGGGAGGGAAAAACTGTTTTTT. Its protein product is CASSLAGQGREKLFF. The chain is built from TRBV5-6 and TRBJ1-4; a weak D match, TRBD1 (6 bases). With 0 bases removed from V and 8 bases from J, the gap between germline ends came to 14 bases. CDR1 is SGHDT and CDR2 is YYEEEE in the germline V gene. The CDR3 is 15 residues long.

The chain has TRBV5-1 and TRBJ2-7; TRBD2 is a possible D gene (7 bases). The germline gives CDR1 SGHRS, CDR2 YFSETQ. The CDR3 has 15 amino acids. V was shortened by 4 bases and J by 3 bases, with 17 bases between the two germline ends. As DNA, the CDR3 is TGCGCCAGCAGCCCGGCCGGGGGGCTAAGCTACGAGCAGTACTTC. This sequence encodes CASSPAGGLSYEQYF.

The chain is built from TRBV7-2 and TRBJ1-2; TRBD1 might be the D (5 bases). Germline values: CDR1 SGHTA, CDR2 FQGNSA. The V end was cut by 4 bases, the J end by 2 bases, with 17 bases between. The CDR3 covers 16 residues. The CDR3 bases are TGTGCCAGCAGCTCCGGTTTGGGGGGTTCCAACTATGGCTACACCTTC. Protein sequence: CASSSGLGGSNYGYTF.

The CDR3 DNA sequence: TGTGCCAGCAGATTTAGCGGGAGGCTCTCCGAGCAGTACTTC. As protein: CASRFSGRLSEQYF. The chain has TRBV2 and TRBJ2-7, with TRBD2 matching over 10 bases. V shed 6 bases and J 6 bases; nucleotides not matched to a gene: 8. The germline V gene has CDR1 SNHLY and CDR2 FYNNEI. The CDR3 is made up of 14 amino acids.

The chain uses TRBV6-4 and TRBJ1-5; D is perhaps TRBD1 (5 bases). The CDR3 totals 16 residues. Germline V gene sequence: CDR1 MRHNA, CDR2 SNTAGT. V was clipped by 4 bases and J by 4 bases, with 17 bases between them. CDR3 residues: CASSGGGARENQPQHF. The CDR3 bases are TGTGCCAGCAGTGGAGGAGGGGCCAGGGAGAATCAGCCCCAGCATTTT.

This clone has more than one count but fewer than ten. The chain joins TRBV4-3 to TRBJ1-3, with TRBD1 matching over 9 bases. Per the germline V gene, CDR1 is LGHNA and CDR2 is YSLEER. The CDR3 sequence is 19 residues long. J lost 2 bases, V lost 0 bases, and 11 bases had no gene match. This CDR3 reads CASSQEVGSTGGPGNTIYF. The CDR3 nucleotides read TGCGCCAGCAGCCAAGAAGTGGGTTCTACAGGGGGCCCTGGAAACACCATATATTTT.

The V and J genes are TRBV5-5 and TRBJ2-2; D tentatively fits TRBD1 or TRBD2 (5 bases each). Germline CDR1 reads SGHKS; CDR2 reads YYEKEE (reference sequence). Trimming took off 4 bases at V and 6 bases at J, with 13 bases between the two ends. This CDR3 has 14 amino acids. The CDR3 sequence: CASSPNGAAGELFF. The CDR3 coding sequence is TGTGCCAGCAGCCCGAACGGGGCGGCCGGGGAGCTGTTTTTT.

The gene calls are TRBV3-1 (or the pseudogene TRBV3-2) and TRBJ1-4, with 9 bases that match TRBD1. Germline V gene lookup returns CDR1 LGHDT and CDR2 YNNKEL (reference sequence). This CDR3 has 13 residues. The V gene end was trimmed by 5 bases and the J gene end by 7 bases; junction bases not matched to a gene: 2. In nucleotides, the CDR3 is TGTGCCAGCAGCTGGGGACAGGGTGAAAAACTGTTTTTT. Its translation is CASSWGQGEKLFF.

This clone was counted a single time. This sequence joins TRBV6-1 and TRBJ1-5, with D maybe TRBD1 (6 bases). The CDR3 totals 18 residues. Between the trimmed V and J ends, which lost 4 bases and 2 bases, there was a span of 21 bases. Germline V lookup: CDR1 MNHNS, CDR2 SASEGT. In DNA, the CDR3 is TGTGCCAGCAGTGGCCTCCAAGGGGGAGGGGTAGGCAATCAGCCCCAGCATTTT. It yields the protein CASSGLQGGGVGNQPQHF.

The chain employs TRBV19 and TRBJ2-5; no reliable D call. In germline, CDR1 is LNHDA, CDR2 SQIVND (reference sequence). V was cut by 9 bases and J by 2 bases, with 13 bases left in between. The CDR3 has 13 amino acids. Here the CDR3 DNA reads TGTGCCAGCCAACCCAGTCTTCAAGAGACCCAGTACTTC. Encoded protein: CASQPSLQETQYF.

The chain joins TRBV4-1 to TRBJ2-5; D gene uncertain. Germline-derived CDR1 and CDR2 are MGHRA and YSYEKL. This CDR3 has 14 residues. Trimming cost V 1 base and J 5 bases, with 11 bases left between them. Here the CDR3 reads CASSQGGSEETQYF. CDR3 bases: TGCGCCAGCAGCCAAGGGGGTTCCGAGGAGACCCAGTACTTC.